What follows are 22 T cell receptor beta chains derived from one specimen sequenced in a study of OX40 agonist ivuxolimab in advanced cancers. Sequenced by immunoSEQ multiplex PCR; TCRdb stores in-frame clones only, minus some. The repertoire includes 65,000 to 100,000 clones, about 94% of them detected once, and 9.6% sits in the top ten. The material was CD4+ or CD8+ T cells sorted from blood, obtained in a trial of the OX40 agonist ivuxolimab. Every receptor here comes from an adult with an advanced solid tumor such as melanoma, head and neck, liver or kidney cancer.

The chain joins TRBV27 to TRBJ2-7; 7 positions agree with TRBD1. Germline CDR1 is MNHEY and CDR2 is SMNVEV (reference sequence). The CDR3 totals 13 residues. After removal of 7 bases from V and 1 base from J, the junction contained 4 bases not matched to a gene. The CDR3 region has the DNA TGTGCCAGCACGTCGACAGGGTCCTACGAGCAGTACTTC. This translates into CASTSTGSYEQYF.

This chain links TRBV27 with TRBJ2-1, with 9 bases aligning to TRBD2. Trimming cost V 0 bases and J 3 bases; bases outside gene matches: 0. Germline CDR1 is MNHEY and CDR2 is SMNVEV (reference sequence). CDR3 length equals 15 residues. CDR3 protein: CASSLSAGGYNEQFF. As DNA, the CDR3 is TGTGCCAGCAGTTTATCAGCGGGGGGCTACAATGAGCAGTTCTTC.

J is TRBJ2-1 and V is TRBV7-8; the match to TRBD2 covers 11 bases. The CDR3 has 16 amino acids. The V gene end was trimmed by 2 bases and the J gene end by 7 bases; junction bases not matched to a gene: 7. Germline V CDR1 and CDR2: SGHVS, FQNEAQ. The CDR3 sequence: CASSLRSGGAMNEQFF. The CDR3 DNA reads TGTGCCAGCAGCTTACGTAGCGGGGGGGCAATGAATGAGCAGTTCTTC.

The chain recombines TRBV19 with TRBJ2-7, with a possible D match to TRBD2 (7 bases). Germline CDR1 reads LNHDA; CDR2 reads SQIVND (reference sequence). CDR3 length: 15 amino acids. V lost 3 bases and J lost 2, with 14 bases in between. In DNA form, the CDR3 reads TGTGCCAGTAGTATCGGTTTAGGGGGGGCCTACGAGCAGTACTTC. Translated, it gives CASSIGLGGAYEQYF.

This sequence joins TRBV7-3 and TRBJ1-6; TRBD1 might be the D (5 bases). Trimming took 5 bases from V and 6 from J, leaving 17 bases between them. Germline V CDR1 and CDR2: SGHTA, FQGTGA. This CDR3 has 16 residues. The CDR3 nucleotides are TGTGCCAGCAGCCAAAAGGGGTCCATTACTAATTCACCCCTCCACTTT. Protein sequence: CASSQKGSITNSPLHF.

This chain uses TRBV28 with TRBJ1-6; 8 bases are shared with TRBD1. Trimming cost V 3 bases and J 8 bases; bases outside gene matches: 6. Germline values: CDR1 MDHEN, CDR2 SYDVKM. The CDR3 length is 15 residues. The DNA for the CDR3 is TGTGCCAGCAGTTTGGCTGGACAGGGCGATTCACCCCTCCACTTT. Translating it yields CASSLAGQGDSPLHF.

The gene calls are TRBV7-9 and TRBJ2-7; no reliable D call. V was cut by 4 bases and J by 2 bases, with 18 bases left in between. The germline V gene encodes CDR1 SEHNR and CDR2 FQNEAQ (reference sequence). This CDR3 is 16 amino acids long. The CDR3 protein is CASSSNPDDGTYEQYF. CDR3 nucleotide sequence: TGTGCCAGCAGCTCCAACCCAGACGACGGAACCTACGAGCAGTACTTC.

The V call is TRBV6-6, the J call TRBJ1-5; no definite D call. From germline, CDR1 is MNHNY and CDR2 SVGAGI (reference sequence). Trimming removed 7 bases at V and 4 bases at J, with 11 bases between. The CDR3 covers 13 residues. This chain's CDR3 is CASTNNLNQPQHF. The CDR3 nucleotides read TGTGCCAGCACGAATAACCTGAATCAGCCCCAGCATTTT.

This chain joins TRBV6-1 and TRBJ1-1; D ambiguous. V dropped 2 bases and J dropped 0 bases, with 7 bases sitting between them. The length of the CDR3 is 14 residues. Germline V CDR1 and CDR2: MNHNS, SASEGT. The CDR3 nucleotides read TGTGCCAGCAGTGAACAAAGCATGAACACTGAAGCTTTCTTT. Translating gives CASSEQSMNTEAFF.

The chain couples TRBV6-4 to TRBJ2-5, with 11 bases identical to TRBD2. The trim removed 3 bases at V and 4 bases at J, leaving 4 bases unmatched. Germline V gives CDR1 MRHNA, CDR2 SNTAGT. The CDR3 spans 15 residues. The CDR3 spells CASSETGTSGETQYF. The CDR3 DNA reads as TGTGCCAGCAGTGAAACCGGGACTAGCGGAGAGACCCAGTACTTC.

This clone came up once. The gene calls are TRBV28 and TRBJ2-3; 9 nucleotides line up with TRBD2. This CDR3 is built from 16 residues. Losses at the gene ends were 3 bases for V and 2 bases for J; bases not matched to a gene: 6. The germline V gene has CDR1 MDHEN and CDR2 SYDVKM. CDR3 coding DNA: TGTGCCAGCAGTTTGGGGTTAGCGGGGGCCACAGATACGCAGTATTTT. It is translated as CASSLGLAGATDTQYF.

The CDR3 sequence: CASSTTPRDVVDTQYF. The CDR3 DNA reads as TGTGCCAGCAGTACCACACCCAGGGACGTTGTGGATACGCAGTATTTT. The rearrangement joins TRBV5-4 to TRBJ2-3; D is perhaps TRBD1 or TRBD2 (5 bases each). This CDR3 has 16 amino acids. Per germline, CDR1 SGHNT and CDR2 YYREEE (reference sequence). V shed 5 bases and J shed 6 bases, with 22 bases lying between them.

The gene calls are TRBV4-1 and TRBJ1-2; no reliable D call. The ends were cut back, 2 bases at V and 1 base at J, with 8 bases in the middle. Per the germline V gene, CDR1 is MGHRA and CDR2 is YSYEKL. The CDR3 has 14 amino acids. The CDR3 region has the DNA TGCGCCAGCAGCCAAAATACAGTTAACTATGGCTACACCTTC. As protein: CASSQNTVNYGYTF.

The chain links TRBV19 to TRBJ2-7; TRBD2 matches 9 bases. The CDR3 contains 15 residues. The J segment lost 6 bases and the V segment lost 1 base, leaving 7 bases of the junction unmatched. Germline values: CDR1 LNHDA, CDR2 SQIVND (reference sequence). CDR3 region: CASSIGGGGASEQYF. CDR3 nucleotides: TGTGCCAGTAGTATAGGCGGCGGGGGGGCCTCCGAGCAGTACTTC. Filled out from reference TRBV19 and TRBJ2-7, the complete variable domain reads DGGITQSPKYLFRKEGQNVTLSCEQNLNHDAMYWYRQDPGQGLRLIYYSQIVNDFQKGDIAEGYSVSREKKESFPLTVTSAQKNPTAFYLCASSIGGGGASEQYFGPGTRLTVT.

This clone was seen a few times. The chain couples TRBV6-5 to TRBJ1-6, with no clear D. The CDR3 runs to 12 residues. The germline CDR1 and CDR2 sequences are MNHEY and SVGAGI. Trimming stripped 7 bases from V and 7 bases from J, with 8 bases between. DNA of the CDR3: TGTGCCAGCACCAGTTTGAATTCACCCCTCCACTTT. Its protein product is CASTSLNSPLHF.

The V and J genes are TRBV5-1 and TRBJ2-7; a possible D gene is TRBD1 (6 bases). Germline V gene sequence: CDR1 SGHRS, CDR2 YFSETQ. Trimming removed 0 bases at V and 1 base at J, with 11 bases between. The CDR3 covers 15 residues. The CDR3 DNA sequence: TGCGCCAGCAGCTTGGGGCAGGGGTTGTCCTACGAGCAGTACTTC. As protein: CASSLGQGLSYEQYF.

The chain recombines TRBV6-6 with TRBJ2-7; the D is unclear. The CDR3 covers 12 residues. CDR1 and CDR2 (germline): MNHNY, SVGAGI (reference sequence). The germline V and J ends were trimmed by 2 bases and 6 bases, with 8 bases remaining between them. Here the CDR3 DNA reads TGTGCCAGCAGTTACATTTCACTCGAGCAGTACTTC. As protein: CASSYISLEQYF.

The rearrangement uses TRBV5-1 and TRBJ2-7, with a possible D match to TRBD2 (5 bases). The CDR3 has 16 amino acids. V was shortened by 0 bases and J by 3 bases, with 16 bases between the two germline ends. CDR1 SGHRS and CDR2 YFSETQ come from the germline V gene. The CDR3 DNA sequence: TGCGCCAGCAGCTTGGGCCACCAGACTATATTCTACGAGCAGTACTTC. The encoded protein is CASSLGHQTIFYEQYF.

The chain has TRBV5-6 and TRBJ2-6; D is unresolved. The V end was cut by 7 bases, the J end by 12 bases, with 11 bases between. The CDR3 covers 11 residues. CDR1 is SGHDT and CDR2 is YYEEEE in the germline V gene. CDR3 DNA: TGTGCCAGCGGGAACAGTGTCGTCCTGACTTTC. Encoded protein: CASGNSVVLTF.

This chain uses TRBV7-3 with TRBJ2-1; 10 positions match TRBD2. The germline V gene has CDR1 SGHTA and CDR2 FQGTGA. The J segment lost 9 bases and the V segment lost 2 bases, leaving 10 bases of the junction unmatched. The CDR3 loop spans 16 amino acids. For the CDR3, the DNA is TGTGCCAGCAGCTTAGGGCCTAGCGGGAGTTTCAGTGAGCAGTTCTTC. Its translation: CASSLGPSGSFSEQFF. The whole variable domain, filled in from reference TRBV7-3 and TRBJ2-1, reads GAGVSQTPSNKVTEKGKYVELRCDPISGHTALYWYRQSLGQGPEFLIYFQGTGAADDSGLPNDRFFAVRPEGSVSTLKIQRTERGDSAVYLCASSLGPSGSFSEQFFGPGTRLTVL.

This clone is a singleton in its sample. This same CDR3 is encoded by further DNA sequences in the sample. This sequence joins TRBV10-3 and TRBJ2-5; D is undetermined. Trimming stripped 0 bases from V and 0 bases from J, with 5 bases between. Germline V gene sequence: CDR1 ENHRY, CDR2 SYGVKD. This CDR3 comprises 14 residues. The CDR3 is CAISESGNQETQYF. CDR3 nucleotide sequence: TGTGCCATCAGTGAGTCAGGGAACCAAGAGACCCAGTACTTC.

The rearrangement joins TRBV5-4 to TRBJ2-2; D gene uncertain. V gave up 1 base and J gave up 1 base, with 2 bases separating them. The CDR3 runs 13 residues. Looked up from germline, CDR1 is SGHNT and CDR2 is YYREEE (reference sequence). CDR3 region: CASSLRNTGELFF. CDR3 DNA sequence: TGTGCCAGCAGCTTGAGGAACACCGGGGAGCTGTTTTTT.